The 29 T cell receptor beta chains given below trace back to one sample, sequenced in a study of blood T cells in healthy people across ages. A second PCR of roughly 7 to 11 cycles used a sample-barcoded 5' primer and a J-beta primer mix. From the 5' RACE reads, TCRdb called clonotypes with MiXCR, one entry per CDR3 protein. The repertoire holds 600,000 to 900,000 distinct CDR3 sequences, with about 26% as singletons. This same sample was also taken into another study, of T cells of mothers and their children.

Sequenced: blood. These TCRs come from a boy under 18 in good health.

The CDR3 sequence: CASSAGLAGATETQYF. The CDR3 region has the DNA TGTGCCAGCAGTGCCGGACTAGCGGGAGCAACGGAGACCCAGTACTTC. The chain recombines TRBV2 with TRBJ2-5; 13 bases match TRBD2. This CDR3 spans 16 amino acids. The V and J ends lost 4 bases and 5 bases, in that order; junction bases with no gene match: 7. Germline V gene lookup returns CDR1 SNHLY and CDR2 FYNNEI.

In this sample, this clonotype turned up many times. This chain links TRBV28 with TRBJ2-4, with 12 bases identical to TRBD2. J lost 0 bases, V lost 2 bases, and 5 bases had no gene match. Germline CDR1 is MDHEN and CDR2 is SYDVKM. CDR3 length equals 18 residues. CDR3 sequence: CASSLAASGGEAKNIQYF. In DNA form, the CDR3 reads TGTGCCAGCAGTTTAGCGGCTAGCGGGGGGGAAGCCAAAAACATTCAGTACTTC.

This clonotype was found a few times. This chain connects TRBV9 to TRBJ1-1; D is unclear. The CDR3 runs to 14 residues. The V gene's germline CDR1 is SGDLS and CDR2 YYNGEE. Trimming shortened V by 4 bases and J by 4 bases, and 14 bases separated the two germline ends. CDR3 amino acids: CASSLTEGGTEAFF. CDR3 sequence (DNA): TGTGCCAGCAGCCTCACAGAGGGAGGCACTGAAGCTTTCTTT.

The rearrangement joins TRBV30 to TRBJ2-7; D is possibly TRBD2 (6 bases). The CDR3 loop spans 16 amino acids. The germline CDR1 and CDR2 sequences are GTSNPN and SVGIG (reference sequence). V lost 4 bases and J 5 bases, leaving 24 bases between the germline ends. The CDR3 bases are TGTGCCTGGATCAAATCAGGGTTGGGACTCATCAACGAGCAGTACTTC. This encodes CAWIKSGLGLINEQYF.

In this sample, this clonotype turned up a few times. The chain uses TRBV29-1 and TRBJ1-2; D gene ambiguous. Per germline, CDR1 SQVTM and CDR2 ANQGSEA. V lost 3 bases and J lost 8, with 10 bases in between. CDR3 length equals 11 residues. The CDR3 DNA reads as TGCAGCGTTGAGCTAGGCCACGGCTACACCTTC. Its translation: CSVELGHGYTF.

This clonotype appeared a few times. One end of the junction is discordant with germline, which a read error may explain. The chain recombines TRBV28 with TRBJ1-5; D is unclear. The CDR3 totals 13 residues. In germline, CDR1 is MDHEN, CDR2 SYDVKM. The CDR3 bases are TGTGCCAGCATCTTGGGATGGCATCAGCCCCAGCGTTTT. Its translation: CASILGWHQPQRF.

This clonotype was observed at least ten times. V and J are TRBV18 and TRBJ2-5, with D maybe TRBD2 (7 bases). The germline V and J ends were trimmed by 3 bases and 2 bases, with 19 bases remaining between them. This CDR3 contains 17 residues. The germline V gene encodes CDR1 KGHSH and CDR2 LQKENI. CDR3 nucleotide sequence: TGTGCCAGCTCACCCGACCATGGCGGGGGCCTACAAGAGACCCAGTACTTC. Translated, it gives CASSPDHGGGLQETQYF.

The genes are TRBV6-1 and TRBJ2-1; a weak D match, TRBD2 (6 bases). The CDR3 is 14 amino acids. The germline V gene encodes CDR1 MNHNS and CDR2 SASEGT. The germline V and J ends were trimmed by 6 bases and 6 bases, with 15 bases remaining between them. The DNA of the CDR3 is TGTGCCAGCAGGCTAGCGATGGTCGGCAATGAGCAGTTCTTC. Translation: CASRLAMVGNEQFF.

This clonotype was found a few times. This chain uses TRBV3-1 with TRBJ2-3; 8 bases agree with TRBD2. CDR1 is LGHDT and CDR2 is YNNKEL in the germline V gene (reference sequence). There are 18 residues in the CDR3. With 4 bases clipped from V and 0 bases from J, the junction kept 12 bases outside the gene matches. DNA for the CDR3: TGTGCCAGCAGCCCTTCCATGGGTAGCGGGGTCAGCACAGATACGCAGTATTTT. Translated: CASSPSMGSGVSTDTQYF.

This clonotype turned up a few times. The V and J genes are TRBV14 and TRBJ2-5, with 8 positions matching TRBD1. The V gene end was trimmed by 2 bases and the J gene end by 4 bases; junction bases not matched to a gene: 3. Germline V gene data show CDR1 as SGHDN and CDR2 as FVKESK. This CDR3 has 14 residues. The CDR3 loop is CASSQWGTGETQYF. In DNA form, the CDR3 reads TGTGCCAGCAGCCAATGGGGGACAGGAGAGACCCAGTACTTC. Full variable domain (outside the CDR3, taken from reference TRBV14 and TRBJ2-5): EAGVTQFPSHSVIEKGQTVTLRCDPISGHDNLYWYRRVMGKEIKFLLHFVKESKQDESGMPNNRFLAERTGGTYSTLKVQPAELEDSGVYFCASSQWGTGETQYFGPGTRLLVL.

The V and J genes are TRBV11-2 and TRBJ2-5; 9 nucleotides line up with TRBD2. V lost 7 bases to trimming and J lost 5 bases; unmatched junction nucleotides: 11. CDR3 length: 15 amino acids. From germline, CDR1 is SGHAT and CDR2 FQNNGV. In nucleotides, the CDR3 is TGTGCCAGCAACACCGCGGGGGGGCTGAGGGAGACCCAGTACTTC. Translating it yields CASNTAGGLRETQYF. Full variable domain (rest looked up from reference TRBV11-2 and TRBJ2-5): EAGVAQSPRYKIIEKRQSVAFWCNPISGHATLYWYQQILGQGPKLLIQFQNNGVVDDSQLPKDRFSAERLKGVDSTLKIQPAKLEDSAVYLCASNTAGGLRETQYFGPGTRLLVL.

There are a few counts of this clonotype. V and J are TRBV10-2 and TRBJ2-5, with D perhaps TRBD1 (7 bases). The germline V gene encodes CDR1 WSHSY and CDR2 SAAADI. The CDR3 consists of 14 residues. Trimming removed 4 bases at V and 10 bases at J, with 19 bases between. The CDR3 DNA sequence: TGCGCCAGCAGTGGCGGGACAGCCACACTCGACCAGTACTTC. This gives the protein CASSGGTATLDQYF.

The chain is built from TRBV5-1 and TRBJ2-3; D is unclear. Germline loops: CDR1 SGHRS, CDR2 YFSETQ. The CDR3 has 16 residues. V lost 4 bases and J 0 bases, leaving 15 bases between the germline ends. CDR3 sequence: CASSRYNDPSTDTQYF. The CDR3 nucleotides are TGCGCCAGCAGCCGCTACAACGATCCTAGCACAGATACGCAGTATTTT.

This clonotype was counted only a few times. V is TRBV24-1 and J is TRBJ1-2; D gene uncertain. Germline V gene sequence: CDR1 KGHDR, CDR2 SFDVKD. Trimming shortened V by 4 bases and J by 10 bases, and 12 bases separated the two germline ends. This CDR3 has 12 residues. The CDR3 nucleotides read TGTGCCACCAGTGACTCTGGTTTTGACTACACCTTC. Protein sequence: CATSDSGFDYTF.

The CDR3 region has the DNA TGTGCCAGCAGACGGACAGGGGTTGAAGCCCAGCATTTT. It codes for CASRRTGVEAQHF. The gene calls are TRBV12-3 or TRBV12-4 and TRBJ1-5, with 9 nucleotides matching TRBD1. This CDR3 has 13 residues. After removal of 6 bases from V and 11 bases from J, the junction contained 8 bases not matched to a gene.

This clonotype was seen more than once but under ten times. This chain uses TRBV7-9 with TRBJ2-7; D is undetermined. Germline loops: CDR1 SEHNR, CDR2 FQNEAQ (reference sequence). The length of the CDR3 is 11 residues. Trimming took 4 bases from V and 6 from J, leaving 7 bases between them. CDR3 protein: CASSSHSEQYF. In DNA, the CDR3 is TGTGCCAGCAGCTCCCACAGCGAGCAGTACTTC.

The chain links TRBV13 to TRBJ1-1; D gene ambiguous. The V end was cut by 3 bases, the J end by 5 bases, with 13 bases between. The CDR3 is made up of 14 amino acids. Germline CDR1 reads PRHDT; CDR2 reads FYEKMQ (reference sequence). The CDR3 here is CASSFPSVGTEAFF. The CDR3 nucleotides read TGTGCCAGCAGCTTCCCATCAGTCGGAACTGAAGCTTTCTTT.

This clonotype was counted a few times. The CDR3 DNA sequence: TGTGCCAGCAGCTTGGAGGGGGTTGATGAAAAACTGTTTTTT. Translation: CASSLEGVDEKLFF. V and J are TRBV5-5 and TRBJ1-4; maybe TRBD1 (6 bases). Germline CDR1 is SGHKS and CDR2 is YYEKEE (reference sequence). Trimming removed 0 bases from V and 6 bases from J, with 9 bases in between. This CDR3 spans 14 amino acids.

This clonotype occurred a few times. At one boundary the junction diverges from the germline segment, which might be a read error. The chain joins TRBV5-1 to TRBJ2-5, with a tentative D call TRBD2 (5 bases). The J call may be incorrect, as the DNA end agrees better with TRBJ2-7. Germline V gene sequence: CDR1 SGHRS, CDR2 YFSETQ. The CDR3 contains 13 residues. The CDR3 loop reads CAGSSPRVDEQYF. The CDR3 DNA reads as TGCGCCGGCAGCTCACCGAGGGTGGACGAGCAGTACTTC.

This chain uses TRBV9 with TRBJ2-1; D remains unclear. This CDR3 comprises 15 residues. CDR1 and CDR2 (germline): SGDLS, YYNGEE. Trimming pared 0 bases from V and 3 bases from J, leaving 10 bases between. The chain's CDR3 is CASSVVAANYNEQFF. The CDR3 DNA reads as TGTGCCAGCAGCGTAGTTGCAGCGAACTACAATGAGCAGTTCTTC.

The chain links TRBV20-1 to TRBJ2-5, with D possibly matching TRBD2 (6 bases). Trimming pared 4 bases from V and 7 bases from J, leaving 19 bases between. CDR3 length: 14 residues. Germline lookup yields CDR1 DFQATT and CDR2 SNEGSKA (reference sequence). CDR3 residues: CSATKARLGGTQYF. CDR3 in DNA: TGCAGTGCTACTAAGGCCAGGTTGGGAGGGACCCAGTACTTC.

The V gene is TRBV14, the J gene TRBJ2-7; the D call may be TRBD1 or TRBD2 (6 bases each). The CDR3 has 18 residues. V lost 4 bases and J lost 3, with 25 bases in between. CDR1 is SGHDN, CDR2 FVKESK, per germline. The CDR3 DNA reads TGTGCCAGCAGCCCCGGAATTTACGGGGGCCCCTTTAACTACGAGCAGTACTTC. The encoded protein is CASSPGIYGGPFNYEQYF.

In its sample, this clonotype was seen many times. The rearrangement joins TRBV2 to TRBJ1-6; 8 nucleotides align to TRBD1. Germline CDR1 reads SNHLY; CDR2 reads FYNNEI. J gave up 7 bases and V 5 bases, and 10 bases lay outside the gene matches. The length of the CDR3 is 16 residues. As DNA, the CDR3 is TGTGCCAGCAGTTCGCGATCGACAGGGGAAAATTCACCCCTCCACTTT. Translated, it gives CASSSRSTGENSPLHF. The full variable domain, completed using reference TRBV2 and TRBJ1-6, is EPEVTQTPSHQVTQMGQEVILRCVPISNHLYFYWYRQILGQKVEFLVSFYNNEISEKSEIFDDQFSVERPDGSNFTLKIRSTKLEDSAMYFCASSSRSTGENSPLHFGNGTRLTVT.

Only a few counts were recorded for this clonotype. The CDR3 sequence: CSAEPLTKLVWQYF. DNA of the CDR3: TGCAGTGCTGAACCACTTACAAAACTAGTGTGGCAGTACTTC. The rearrangement uses TRBV20-1 and TRBJ2-7; possible D gene TRBD2, 5 bases. Germline assignment: CDR1 DFQATT and CDR2 SNEGSKA (reference sequence). The CDR3 consists of 14 residues. V dropped 5 bases and J dropped 9 bases, with 23 bases sitting between them.

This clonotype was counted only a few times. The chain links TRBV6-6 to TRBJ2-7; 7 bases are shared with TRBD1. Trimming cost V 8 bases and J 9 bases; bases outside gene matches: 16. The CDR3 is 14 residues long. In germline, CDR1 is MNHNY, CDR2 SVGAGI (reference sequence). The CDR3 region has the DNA TGTGCCAGCTCTCCCGGGACAGTGAACCGGTGGCAGTACTTC. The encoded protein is CASSPGTVNRWQYF.

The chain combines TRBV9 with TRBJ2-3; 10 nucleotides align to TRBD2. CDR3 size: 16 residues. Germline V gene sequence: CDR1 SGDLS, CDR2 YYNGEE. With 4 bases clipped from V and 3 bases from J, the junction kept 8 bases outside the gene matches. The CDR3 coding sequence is TGTGCCAGCAGCACCGCCGGGACTAGCGCAACAGATACGCAGTATTTT. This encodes CASSTAGTSATDTQYF.

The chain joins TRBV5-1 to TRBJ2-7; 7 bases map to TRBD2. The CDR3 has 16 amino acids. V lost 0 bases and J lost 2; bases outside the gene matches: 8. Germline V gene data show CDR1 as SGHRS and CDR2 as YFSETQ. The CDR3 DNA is TGCGCCAGCAGCTTGGGGAGAGCGGGACTTACCTACGAGCAGTACTTC. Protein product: CASSLGRAGLTYEQYF.

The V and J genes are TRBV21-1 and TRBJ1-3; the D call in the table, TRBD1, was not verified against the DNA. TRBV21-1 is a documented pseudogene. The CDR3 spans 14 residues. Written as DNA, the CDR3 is TGTGCCAGCCGGAGGGGGGCGTCTGGAAACACCATATATTTT. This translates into CASRRGASGNTIYF.

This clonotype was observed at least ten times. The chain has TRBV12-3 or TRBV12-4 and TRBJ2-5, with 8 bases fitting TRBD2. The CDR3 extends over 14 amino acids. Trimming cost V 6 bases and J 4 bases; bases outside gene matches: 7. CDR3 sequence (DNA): TGTGCCAGCAGCTTGCGCCGGGGGGGAGAGACCCAGTACTTC. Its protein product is CASSLRRGGETQYF.